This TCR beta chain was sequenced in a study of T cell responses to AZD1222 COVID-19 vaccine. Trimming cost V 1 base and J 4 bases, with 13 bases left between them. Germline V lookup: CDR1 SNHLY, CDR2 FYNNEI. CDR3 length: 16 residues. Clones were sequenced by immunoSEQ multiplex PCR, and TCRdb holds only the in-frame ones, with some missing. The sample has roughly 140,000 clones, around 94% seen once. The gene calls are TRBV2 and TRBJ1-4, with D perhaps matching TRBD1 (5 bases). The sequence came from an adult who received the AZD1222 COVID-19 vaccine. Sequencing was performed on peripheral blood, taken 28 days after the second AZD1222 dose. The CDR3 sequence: CASSEGVRGNNEKLFF. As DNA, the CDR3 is TGTGCCAGCAGTGAAGGGGTGAGGGGCAATAATGAAAAACTGTTTTTT.